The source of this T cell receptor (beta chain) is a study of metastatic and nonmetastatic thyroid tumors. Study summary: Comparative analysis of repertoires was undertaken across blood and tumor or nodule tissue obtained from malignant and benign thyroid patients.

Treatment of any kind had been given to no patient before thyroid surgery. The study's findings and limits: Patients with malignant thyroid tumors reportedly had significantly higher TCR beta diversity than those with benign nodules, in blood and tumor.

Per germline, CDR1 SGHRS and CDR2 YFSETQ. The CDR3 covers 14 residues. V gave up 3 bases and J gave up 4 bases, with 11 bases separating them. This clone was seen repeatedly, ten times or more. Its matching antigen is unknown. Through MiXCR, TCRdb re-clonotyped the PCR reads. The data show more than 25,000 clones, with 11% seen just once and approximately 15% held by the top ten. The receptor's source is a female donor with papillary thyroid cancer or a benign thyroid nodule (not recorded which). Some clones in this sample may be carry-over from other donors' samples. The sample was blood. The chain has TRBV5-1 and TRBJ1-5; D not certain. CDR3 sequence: CASSSDGRNQPQHF. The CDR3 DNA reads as TGCGCCAGCAGCTCGGACGGCCGAAATCAGCCCCAGCATTTT.